The clone carrying this T cell receptor (beta chain) was detected once. The antigen remains undetermined. Using its own MiXCR run on the PCR reads, TCRdb lists one record per CDR3 protein. The table has approximately 20,000 distinct CDR3 sequences, roughly 50% seen once. These data are taken from a study of vaccination and CD4 T cells after COVID-19. Study-level information: Samples taken post-COVID came a median about 100 days after diagnosis, ranging from 35 to 161. Whole-study findings and limits: Convalescent participants were relatively few, and none had early post-infection timepoints studied. In convalescent patients, a median approximately 83% of post-vaccine SARS-CoV-2-reactive clones appeared only after vaccination.

Per germline, CDR1 DFQATT and CDR2 SNEGSKA (reference sequence). The CDR3 is made up of 14 amino acids. The gene calls are TRBV20-1 and TRBJ2-1, with D possibly being TRBD1 (9 bases). This receptor was obtained from a human donor who had recovered from COVID-19. Sequenced here: CD4+ T cells from blood, sampled before SARS-CoV-2 vaccination. The CDR3 region has the DNA TGCAGCGGGGCAGGACAGGGGCTAGCGGGCGAGCAGTTCTTC. Amino acids: CSGAGQGLAGEQFF.